This TCR beta chain derives from a study of blood T cell repertoires in COVID-19. Across the study: Spain, Italy and the United States supplied samples that represented acute and convalescent COVID-19. In each case, the material was cDNA or gDNA derived from T cells, B-cell-depleted T cells, or PBMCs.

In the original analysis: Researchers report that nucleated cell counts were estimated from reference gene primer amplification. Method: immunoSEQ multiplex PCR; TCRdb's copy keeps in-frame clones and lacks some. V, J and clone size were drawn from that table, and D and trimming were deduced from the DNA. The table has about 47,000 clones, 65% to 85% seen once. The V and J ends lost 4 bases and 4 bases respectively, with 8 bases between them. This CDR3 region has 13 residues. The germline V gene encodes CDR1 MDHEN and CDR2 SYDVKM. The sample was peripheral blood. V gene TRBV28 combines with J gene TRBJ1-5; D is ambiguous. The receptor's source is a man between 50 and 59 years old with acute or convalescent COVID-19. As DNA, the CDR3 is TGTGCCAGCAGTTCAGGTTTAAATCAGCCCCAGCATTTT. Its protein product is CASSSGLNQPQHF.